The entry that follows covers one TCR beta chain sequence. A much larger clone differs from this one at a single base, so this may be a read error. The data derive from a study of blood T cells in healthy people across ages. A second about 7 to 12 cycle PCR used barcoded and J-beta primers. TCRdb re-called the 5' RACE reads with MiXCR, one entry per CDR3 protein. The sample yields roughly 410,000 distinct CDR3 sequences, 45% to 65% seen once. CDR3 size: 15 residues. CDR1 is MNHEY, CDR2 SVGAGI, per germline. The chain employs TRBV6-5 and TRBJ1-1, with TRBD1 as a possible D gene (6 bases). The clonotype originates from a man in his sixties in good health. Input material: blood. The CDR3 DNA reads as TGTGCCAGCAAGGTGCGAGGAGGACAGAACACTGGAGCTTTCTTT. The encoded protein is CASKVRGGQNTGAFF.